Reported below is one T cell receptor beta chain. The repertoire was sequenced with immunoSEQ multiplex PCR; TCRdb's copy has only in-frame clones and lacks some. This table holds some 130,000 clones, 75% to 95% found once. The data were obtained in a study of control samples from healthy donors and cancer patients. V lost 3 bases and J lost 7; bases outside the gene matches: 6. Germline assignment: CDR1 LGHDT and CDR2 YNNKEL (reference sequence). This CDR3 is built from 14 residues. The source material was blood. The clonotype comes from a man aged 40-50 years in good health. This rearrangement joins TRBV3-1 (or the pseudogene TRBV3-2) to TRBJ2-1; 7 nucleotides line up with TRBD1. The CDR3 is CASSHETGTNEQFF. The CDR3 nucleotides read TGTGCCAGCAGCCATGAGACAGGGACGAATGAGCAGTTCTTC.